This T cell receptor (beta chain) was sequenced in a study of blood T cell repertoires in COVID-19. Study-wide background: Acute and convalescent COVID-19 specimens originated in the United States, Italy and Spain. The analysed material was cDNA or gDNA that came from T cells, B-cell-depleted T cells, or PBMCs.

Followed longitudinally, the Seattle patients had been enrolled during active infection. With 4 bases removed from V and 8 bases from J, the gap between germline ends came to 17 bases. The CDR3 covers 15 residues. The germline gives CDR1 LGHNA, CDR2 YNFKEQ. Per the study methods: How many nucleated cells were present was estimated from reference gene primer amplification. Sequencing used immunoSEQ multiplex PCR; TCRdb keeps in-frame clones, though not all of them. That table gives V, J and clone size, and the DNA gave D and trimming. The sample carries about 160,000 clones, roughly 82% recorded once. The clonotype was recovered from a woman aged 40 to 50 with COVID-19, enrolled during active disease. This chain uses TRBV4-2 with TRBJ1-4; the D is unclear. The sample comprised peripheral blood. The CDR3 DNA follows: TGTGCCAGCAGCCCAAGAGCCGGGGAGAGCGAAAAACTGTTTTTT. It translates to CASSPRAGESEKLFF.